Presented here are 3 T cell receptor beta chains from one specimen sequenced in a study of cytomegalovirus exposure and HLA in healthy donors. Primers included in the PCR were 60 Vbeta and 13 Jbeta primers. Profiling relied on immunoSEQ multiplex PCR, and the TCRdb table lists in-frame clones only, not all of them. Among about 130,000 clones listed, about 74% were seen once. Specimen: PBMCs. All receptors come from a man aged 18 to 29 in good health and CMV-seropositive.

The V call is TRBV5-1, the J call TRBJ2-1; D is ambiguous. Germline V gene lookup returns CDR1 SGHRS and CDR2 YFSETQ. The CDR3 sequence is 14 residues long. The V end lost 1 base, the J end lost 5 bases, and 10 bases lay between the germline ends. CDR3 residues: CASSLRVGNNEQFF. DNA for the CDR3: TGCGCCAGCAGCTTGCGGGTAGGAAACAATGAGCAGTTCTTC.

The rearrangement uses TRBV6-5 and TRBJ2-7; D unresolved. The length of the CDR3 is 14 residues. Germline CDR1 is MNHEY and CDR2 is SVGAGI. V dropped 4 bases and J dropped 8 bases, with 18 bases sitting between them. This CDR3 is CASSFEFRTPQQYF. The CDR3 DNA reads TGTGCCAGCAGTTTTGAATTCAGAACCCCACAGCAGTACTTC.

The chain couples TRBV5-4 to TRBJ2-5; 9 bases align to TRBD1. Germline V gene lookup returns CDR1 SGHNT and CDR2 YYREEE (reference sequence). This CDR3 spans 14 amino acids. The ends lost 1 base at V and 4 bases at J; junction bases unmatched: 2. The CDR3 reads CASSLTGGRETQYF. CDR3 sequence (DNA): TGTGCCAGCAGCTTGACAGGGGGCAGAGAGACCCAGTACTTC.